This TCR beta chain was observed in a study of graft-versus-host responses after intestinal transplantation. At the level of the study: Anti-thymocyte globulin served as induction for all recipients, who then took tacrolimus and steroids for approximately three years.

J lost 4 bases, V lost 3 bases, and 7 bases had no gene match. This CDR3 comprises 16 residues. Per the germline V gene, CDR1 is GTSNPN and CDR2 is SVGIG (reference sequence). Study-wide results and limits: Peak levels of circulating GvH clones tracked with early post-transplant HvG declines.

TCRdb keeps only in-frame clones here, not all; method: immunoSEQ multiplex PCR. The data hold about 120,000 clones, with approximately 92% observed a single time. This clone was observed a single time. The antigen is unknown. This specimen consisted of unstimulated CD4+ T cells sorted from spleen or lymph node cells, obtained before intestinal transplant. This receptor was obtained from a human donor who received an intestinal transplant. This chain connects TRBV30 to TRBJ2-5; TRBD2 agrees at 14 bases. Written as DNA, the CDR3 is TGTGCCTGGAGGACTAGCGGGAGGGCCGCGGGAGAGACCCAGTACTTC. Its protein product is CAWRTSGRAAGETQYF.